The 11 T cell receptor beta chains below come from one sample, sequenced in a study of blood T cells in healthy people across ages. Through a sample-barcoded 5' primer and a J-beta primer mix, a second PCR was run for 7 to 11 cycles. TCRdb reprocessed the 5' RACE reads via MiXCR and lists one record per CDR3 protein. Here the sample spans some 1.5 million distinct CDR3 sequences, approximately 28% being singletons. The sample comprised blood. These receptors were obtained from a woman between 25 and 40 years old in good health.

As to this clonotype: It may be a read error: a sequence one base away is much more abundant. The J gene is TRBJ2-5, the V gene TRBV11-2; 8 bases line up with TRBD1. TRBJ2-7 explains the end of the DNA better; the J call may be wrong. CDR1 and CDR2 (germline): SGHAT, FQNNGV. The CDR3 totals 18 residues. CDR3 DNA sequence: TGTGCCAGCAGCTCCTCCTCTAGACCCGGGACAGGTACCTGCGAGCAGTACTTC. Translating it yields CASSSSSRPGTGTCEQYF.

CDR3 in DNA: TGTGCCAGCAGCCAGCAACTTGCAGATACGCAGTATTTT. Translated: CASSQQLADTQYF. This chain connects TRBV6-5 to TRBJ2-3, with D unclear. Germline V CDR1 and CDR2: MNHEY, SVGAGI. Trimming shortened V by 6 bases and J by 4 bases, and 11 bases separated the two germline ends. The CDR3 covers 13 residues.

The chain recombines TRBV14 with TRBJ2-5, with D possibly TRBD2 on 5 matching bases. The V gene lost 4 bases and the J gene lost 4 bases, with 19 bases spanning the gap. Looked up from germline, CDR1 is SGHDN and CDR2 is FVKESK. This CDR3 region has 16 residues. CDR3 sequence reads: CASSRIVGSEGETQYF. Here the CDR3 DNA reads TGTGCCAGCAGCCGCATTGTGGGGAGTGAGGGAGAGACCCAGTACTTC.

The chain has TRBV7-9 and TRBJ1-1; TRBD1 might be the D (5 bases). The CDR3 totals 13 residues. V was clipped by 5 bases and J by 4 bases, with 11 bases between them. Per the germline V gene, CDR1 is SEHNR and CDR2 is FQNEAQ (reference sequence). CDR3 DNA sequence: TGTGCCAGCAGCGCAGACAGTTTCACTGAAGCTTTCTTT. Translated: CASSADSFTEAFF.

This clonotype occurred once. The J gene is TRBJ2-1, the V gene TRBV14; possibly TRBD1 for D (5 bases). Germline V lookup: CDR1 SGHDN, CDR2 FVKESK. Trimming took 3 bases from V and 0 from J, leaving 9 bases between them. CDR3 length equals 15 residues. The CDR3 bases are TGTGCCAGCAGCCATCAGGGTTACTCCTACAATGAGCAGTTCTTC. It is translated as CASSHQGYSYNEQFF.

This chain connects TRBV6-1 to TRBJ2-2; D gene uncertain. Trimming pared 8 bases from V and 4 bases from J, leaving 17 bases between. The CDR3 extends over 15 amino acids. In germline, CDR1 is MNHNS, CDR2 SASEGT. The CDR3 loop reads CASSPAAQLTGELFF. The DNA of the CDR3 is TGTGCCAGCTCTCCTGCGGCGCAGCTCACCGGGGAGCTGTTTTTT.

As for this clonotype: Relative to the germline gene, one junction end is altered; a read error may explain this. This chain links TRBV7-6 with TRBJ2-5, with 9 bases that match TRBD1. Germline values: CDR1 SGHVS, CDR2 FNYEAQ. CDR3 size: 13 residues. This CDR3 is CASRNRGLGTRYF. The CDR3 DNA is TGTGCCAGCAGAAACAGGGGGCTAGGGACCCGGTACTTC.

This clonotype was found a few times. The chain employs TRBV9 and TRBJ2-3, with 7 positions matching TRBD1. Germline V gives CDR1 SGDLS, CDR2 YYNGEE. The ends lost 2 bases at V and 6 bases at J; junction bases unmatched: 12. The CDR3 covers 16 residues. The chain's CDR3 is CASSVTQGTAGDTQYF. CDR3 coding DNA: TGTGCCAGCAGCGTTACACAGGGGACAGCCGGGGATACGCAGTATTTT.

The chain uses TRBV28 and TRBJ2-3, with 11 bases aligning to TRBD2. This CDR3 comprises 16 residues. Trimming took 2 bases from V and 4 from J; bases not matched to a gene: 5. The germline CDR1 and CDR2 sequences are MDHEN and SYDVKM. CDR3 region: CASSLMTSGVSDTQYF. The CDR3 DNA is TGTGCCAGCAGTTTAATGACTAGCGGGGTATCAGATACGCAGTATTTT.

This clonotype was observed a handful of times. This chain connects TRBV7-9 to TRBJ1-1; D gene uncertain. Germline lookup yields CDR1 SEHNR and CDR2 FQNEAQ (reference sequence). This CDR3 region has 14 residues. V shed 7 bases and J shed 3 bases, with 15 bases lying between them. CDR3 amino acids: CASKPTSGYTEAFF. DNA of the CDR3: TGTGCCAGCAAACCTACATCTGGGTACACTGAAGCTTTCTTT.

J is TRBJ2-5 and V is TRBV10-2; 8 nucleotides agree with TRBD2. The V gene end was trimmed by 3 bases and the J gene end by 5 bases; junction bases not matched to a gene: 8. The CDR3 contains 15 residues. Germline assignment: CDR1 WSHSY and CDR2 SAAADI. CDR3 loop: CASSDRGLDDETQYF. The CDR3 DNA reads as TGCGCCAGCAGTGATAGGGGACTAGATGATGAGACCCAGTACTTC.